The T cell receptor (beta chain) under discussion was sequenced for a study of blood T cell repertoires in COVID-19. Clones were sequenced by immunoSEQ multiplex PCR, and TCRdb holds only the in-frame ones, with some missing. The table lists some 240,000 clones, 92% of them singletons, with 0.65% to 0.85% in the top ten. This CDR3 is 13 amino acids long. V lost 9 bases and J lost 6; bases outside the gene matches: 8. Germline V CDR1 and CDR2: LGHNT, FRNRAP. This rearrangement joins TRBV12-5 to TRBJ1-1; 9 nucleotides align to TRBD1. The receptor comes from a man between 60 and 75 years old with COVID-19, enrolled during active disease. Sequenced input: peripheral blood. As DNA, the CDR3 is TGTGCTAGCCGGAGACAGGGGGACGCTGAAGCTTTCTTT. This gives the protein CASRRQGDAEAFF.